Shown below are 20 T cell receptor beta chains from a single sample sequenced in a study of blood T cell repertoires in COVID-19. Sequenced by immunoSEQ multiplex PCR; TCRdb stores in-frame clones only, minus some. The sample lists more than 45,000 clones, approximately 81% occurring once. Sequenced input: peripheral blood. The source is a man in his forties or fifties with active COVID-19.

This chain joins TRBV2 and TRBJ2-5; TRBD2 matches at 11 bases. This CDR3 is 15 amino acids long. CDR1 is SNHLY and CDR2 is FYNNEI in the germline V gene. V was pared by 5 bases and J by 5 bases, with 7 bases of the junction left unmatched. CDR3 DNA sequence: TGTGCCAGCAGTTTTAGCGGGAGGGCCGAGGAGACCCAGTACTTC. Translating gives CASSFSGRAEETQYF. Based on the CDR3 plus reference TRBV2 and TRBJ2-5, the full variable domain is EPEVTQTPSHQVTQMGQEVILRCVPISNHLYFYWYRQILGQKVEFLVSFYNNEISEKSEIFDDQFSVERPDGSNFTLKIRSTKLEDSAMYFCASSFSGRAEETQYFGPGTRLLVL.

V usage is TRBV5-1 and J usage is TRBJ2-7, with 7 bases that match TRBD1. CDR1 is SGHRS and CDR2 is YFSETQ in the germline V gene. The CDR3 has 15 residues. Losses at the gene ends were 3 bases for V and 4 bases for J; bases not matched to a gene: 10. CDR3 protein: CASSSRQGVEYEQYF. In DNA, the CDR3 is TGCGCCAGCAGCTCCCGACAGGGAGTCGAGTACGAGCAGTACTTC.

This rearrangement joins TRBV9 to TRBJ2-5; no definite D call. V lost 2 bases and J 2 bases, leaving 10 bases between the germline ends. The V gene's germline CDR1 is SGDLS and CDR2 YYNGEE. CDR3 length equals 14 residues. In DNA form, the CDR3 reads TGTGCCAGCAGCGTCAATCACGGGCAAGAGACCCAGTACTTC. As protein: CASSVNHGQETQYF.

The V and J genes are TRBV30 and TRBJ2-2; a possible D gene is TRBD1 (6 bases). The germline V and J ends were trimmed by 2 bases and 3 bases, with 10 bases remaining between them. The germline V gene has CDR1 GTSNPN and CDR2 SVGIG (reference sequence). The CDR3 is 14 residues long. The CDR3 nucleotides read TGTGCCTGGAGTATCGGACAGTACACCGGGGAGCTGTTTTTT. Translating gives CAWSIGQYTGELFF.

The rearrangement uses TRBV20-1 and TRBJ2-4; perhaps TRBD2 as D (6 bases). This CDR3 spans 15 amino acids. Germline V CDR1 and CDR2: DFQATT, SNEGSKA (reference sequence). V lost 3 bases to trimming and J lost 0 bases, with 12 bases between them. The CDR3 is CSASWQGLAKNIQYF. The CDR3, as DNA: TGCAGTGCTAGTTGGCAGGGACTAGCCAAAAACATTCAGTACTTC.

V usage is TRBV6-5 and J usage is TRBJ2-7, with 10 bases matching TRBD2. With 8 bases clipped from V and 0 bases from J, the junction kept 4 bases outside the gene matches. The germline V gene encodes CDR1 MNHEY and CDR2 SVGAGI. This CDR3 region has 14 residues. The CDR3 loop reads CASCIAGGSYEQYF. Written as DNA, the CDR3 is TGTGCCAGCTGTATAGCGGGAGGCTCCTACGAGCAGTACTTC.

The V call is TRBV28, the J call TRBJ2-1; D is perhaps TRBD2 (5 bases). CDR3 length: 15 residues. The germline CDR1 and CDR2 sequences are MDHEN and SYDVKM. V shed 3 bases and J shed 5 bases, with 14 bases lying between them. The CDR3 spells CASSLEAALDNEQFF. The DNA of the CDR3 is TGTGCCAGCAGTTTGGAAGCGGCACTTGACAATGAGCAGTTCTTC.

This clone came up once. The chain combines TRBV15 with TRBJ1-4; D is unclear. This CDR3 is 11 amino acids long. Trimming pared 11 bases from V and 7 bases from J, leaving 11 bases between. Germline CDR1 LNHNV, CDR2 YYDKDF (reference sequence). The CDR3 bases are TGTGCCCCCTTTCGGGGTGAAAAACTGTTTTTT. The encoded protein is CAPFRGEKLFF.

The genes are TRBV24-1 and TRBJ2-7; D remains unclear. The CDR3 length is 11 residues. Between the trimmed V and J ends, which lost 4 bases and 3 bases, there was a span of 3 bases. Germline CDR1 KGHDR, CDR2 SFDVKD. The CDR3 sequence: CATSDNYEQYF. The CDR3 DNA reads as TGTGCCACCAGTGACAACTACGAGCAGTACTTC.

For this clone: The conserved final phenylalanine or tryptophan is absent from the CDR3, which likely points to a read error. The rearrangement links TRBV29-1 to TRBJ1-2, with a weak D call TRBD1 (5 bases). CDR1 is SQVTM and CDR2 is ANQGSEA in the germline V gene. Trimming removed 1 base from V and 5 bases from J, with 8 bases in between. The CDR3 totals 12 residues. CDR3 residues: CSVEGAGYGYTS. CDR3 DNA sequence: TGCAGCGTTGAAGGGGCAGGGTATGGCTACACCTCC.

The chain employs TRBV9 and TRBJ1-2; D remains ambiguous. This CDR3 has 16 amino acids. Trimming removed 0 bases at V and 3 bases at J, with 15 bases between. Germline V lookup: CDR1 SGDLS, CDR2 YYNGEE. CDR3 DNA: TGTGCCAGCAGCGTAGGATTCACCCTACGGGACTATGGCTACACCTTC. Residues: CASSVGFTLRDYGYTF.

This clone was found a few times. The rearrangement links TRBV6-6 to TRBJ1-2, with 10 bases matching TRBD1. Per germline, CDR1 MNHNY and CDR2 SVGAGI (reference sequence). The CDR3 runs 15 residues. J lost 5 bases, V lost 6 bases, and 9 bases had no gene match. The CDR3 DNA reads TGTGCCAGCAGCCCCGGGACAGGGGTTTTTTATGGCTACACCTTC. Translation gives CASSPGTGVFYGYTF.

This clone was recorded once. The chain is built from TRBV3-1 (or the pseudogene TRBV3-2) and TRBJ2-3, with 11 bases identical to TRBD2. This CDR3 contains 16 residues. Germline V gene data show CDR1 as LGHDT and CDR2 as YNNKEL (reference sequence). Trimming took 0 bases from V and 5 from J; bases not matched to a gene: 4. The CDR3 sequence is CASSQDSGRAGDTQYF. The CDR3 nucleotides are TGTGCCAGCAGCCAAGATAGCGGGAGGGCCGGAGATACGCAGTATTTT.

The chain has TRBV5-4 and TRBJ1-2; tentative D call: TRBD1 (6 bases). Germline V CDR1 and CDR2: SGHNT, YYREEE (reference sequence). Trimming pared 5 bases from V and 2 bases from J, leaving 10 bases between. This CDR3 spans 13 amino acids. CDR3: CASRAGTNYGYTF. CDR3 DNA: TGTGCCAGCAGGGCCGGGACAAACTATGGCTACACCTTC. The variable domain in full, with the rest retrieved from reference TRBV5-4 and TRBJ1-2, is ETGVTQSPTHLIKTRGQQVTLRCSSQSGHNTVSWYQQALGQGPQFIFQYYREEENGRGNFPPRFSGLQFPNYSSELNVNALELDDSALYLCASRAGTNYGYTFGSGTRLTVV.

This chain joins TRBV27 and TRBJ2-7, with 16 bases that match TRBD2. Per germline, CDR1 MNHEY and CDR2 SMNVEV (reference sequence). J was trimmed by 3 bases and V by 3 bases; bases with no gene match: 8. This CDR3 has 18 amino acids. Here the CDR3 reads CASSFSGTSGRALYEQYF. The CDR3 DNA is TGTGCCAGCAGTTTCTCCGGGACTAGCGGGAGGGCCCTCTACGAGCAGTACTTC.

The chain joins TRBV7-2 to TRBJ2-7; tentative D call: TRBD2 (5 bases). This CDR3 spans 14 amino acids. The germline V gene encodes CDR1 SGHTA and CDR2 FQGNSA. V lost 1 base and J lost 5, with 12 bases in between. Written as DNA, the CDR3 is TGTGCCAGCAGCTTAGGCGAGGGTTTCGACGAGCAGTACTTC. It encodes CASSLGEGFDEQYF. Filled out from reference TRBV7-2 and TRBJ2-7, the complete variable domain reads GAGVSQSPSNKVTEKGKDVELRCDPISGHTALYWYRQSLGQGLEFLIYFQGNSAPDKSGLPSDRFSAERTGGSVSTLTIQRTQQEDSAVYLCASSLGEGFDEQYFGPGTRLTVT.

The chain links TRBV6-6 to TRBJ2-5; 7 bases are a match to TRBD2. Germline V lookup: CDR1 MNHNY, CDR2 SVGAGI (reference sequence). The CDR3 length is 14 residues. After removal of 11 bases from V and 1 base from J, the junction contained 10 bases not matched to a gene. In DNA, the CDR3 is TGTGCCTCACGGGGAGGGTCCCTCCAAGAGACCCAGTACTTC. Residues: CASRGGSLQETQYF.

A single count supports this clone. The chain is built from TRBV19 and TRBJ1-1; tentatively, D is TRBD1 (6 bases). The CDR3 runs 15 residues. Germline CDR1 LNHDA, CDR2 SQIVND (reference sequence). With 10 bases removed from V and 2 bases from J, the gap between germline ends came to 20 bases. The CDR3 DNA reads TGTGCCACTGAGCGGCAGGGGTTGTTTAACACTGAAGCTTTCTTT. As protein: CATERQGLFNTEAFF.

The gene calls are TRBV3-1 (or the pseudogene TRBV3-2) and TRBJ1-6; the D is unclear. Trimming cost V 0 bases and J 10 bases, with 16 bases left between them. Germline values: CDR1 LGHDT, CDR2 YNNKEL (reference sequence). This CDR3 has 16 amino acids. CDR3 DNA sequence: TGTGCCAGCAGCCAAGATCTAGACGAAAATTCGTCACCCCTCCACTTT. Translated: CASSQDLDENSSPLHF.

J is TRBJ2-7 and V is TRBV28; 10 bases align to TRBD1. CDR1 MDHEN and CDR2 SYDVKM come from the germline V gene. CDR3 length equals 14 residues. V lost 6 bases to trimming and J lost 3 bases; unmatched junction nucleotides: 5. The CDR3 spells CASRLGQGNYEQYF. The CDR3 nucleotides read TGTGCCAGCAGACTGGGACAGGGGAACTACGAGCAGTACTTC.